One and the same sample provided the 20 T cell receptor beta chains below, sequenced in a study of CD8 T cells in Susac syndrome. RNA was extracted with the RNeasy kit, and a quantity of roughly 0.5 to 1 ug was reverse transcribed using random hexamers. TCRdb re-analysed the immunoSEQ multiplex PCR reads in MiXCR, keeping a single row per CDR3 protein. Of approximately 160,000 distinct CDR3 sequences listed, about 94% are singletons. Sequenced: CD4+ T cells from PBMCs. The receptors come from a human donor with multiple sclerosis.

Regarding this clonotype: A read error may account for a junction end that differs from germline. CDR3: CASSSGLATKLGTQYF. CDR3 bases: TGTGCTAGCAGCTCGGGACTAGCGACCAAATTGGGGACCCAGTACTTC. The chain combines TRBV7-7 with TRBJ2-5; 10 bases fit TRBD2. The CDR3 extends over 16 amino acids. In germline, CDR1 is SSHAT, CDR2 FNYEAQ (reference sequence). Full variable domain (missing parts from reference TRBV7-7 and TRBJ2-5): GAGVSQSPRYKVTKRGQDVTLRCDPISSHATLYWYQQALGQGPEFLTYFNYEAQPDKSGLPSDRFSAERPEGSISTLTIQRTEQRDSAMYRCASSSGLATKLGTQYFGPGTRLLVL.

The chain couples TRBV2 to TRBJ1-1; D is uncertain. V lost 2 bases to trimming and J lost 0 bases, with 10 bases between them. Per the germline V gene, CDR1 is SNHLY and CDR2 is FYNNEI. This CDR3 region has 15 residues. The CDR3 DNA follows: TGTGCCAGCAGTGAATCCAGAGAGCTGAACACTGAAGCTTTCTTT. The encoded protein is CASSESRELNTEAFF. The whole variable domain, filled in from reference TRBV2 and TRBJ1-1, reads EPEVTQTPSHQVTQMGQEVILRCVPISNHLYFYWYRQILGQKVEFLVSFYNNEISEKSEIFDDQFSVERPDGSNFTLKIRSTKLEDSAMYFCASSESRELNTEAFFGQGTRLTVV.

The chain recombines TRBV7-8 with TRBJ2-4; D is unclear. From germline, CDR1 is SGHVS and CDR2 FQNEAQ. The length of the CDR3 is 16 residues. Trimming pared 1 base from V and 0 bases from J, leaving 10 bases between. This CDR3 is CASSLEGRLAKNIQYF. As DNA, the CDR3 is TGTGCCAGCAGCTTAGAGGGCAGACTAGCCAAAAACATTCAGTACTTC.

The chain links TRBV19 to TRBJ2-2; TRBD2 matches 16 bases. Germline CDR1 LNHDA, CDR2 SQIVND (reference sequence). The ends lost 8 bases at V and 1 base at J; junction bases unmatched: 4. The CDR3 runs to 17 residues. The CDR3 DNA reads TGTGCCAGTCTTGGGACTAGCGGGGGGGGGAACACCGGGGAGCTGTTTTTT. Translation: CASLGTSGGGNTGELFF.

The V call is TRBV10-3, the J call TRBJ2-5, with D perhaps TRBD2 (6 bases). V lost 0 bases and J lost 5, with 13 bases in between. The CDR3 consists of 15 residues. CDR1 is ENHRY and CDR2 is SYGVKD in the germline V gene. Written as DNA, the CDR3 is TGTGCCATCAGTGAGTCGATTGGGAGGTCGGAGACCCAGTACTTC. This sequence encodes CAISESIGRSETQYF.

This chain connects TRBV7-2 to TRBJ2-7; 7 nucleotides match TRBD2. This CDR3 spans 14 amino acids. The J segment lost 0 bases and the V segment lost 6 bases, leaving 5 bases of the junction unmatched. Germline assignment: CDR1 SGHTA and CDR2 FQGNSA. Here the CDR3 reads CASSYSGSSYEQYF. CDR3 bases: TGTGCCAGCAGTTATAGCGGGTCCTCCTACGAGCAGTACTTC.

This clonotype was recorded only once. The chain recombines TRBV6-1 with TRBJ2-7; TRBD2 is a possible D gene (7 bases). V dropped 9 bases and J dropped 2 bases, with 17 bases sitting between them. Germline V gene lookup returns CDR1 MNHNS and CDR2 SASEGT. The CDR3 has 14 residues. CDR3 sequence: CASAEWGGPYEQYF. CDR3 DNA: TGTGCCAGTGCGGAGTGGGGGGGGCCCTACGAGCAGTACTTC.

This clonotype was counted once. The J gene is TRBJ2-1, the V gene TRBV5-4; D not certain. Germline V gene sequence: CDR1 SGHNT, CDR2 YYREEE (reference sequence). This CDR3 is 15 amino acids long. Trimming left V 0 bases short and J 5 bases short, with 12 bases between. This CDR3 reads CASSLDSTVNNEQFF. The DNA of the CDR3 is TGTGCCAGCAGCTTGGACTCCACTGTGAACAATGAGCAGTTCTTC.

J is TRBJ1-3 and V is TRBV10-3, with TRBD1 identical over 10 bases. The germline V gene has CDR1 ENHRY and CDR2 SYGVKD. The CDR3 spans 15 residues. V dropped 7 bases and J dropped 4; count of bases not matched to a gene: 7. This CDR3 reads CAITGQGGEGNTIYF. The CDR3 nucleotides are TGTGCCATCACCGGACAGGGGGGAGAAGGAAACACCATATATTTT.

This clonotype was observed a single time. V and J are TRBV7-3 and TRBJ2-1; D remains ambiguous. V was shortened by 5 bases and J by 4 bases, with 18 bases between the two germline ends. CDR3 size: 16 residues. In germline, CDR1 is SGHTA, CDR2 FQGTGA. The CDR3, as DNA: TGTGCCAGCAGCCCCCAGGTTTCGGACCGATACAATGAGCAGTTCTTC. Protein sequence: CASSPQVSDRYNEQFF.

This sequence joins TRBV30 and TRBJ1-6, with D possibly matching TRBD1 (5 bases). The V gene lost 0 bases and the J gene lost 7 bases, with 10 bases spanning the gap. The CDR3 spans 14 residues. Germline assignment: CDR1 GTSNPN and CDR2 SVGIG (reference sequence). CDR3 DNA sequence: TGTGCCTGGAGTGTAAGCAGGGAGAATTCACCCCTCCACTTT. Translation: CAWSVSRENSPLHF.

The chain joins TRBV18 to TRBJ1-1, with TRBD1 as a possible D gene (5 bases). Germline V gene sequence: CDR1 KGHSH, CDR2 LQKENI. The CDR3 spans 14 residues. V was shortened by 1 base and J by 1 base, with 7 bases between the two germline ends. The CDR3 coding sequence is TGTGCCAGCTCACCACGGGGGGAGAACACTGAAGCTTTCTTT. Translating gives CASSPRGENTEAFF.

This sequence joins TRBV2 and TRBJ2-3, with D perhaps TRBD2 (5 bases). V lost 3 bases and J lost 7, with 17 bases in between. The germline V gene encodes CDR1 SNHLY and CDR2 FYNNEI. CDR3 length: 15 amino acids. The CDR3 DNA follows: TGTGCCAGCAGTGAGACGCTGCTAGCAGCTCATACGCAGTATTTT. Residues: CASSETLLAAHTQYF.

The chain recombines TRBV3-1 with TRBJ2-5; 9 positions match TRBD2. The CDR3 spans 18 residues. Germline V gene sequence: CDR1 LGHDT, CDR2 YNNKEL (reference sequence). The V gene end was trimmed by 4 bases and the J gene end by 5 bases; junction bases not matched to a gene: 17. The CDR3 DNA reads TGTGCCAGCAGCCCTCACCTGGGCCAGGCGGGGGGGGGCGAGACCCAGTACTTC. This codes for CASSPHLGQAGGGETQYF.

CDR3 in amino acids: CATSEWDTQYF. As DNA, the CDR3 is TGTGCCACCAGTGAGTGGGATACGCAGTATTTT. The rearrangement uses TRBV24-1 and TRBJ2-3, with unresolved D. Per germline, CDR1 KGHDR and CDR2 SFDVKD. With 4 bases removed from V and 6 bases from J, the gap between germline ends came to 4 bases. The CDR3 runs to 11 residues.

The CDR3 reads CASTISAREEAFF. The CDR3 DNA sequence: TGTGCCAGCACTATTTCGGCCAGGGAGGAAGCTTTCTTT. V usage is TRBV2 and J usage is TRBJ1-1; D perhaps matches TRBD1 (5 bases). V was trimmed by 7 bases and J by 8 bases, leaving 17 bases between them. From germline, CDR1 is SNHLY and CDR2 FYNNEI. The CDR3 has 13 residues.

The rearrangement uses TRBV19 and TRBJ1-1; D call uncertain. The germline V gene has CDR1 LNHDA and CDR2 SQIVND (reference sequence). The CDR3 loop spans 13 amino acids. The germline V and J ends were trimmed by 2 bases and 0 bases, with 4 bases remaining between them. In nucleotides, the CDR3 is TGTGCCAGTAGTATATTTTTGAACACTGAAGCTTTCTTT. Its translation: CASSIFLNTEAFF. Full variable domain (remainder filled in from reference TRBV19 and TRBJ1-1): DGGITQSPKYLFRKEGQNVTLSCEQNLNHDAMYWYRQDPGQGLRLIYYSQIVNDFQKGDIAEGYSVSREKKESFPLTVTSAQKNPTAFYLCASSIFLNTEAFFGQGTRLTVV.

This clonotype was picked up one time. The chain's CDR3 is CASSLKYGTAQYF. The CDR3 nucleotides read TGTGCCAGCAGCTTGAAATACGGGACTGCGCAGTATTTT. The chain uses TRBV12-3 or TRBV12-4 and TRBJ2-3, with a weak D call TRBD2 (6 bases). This CDR3 comprises 13 residues. With 6 bases removed from V and 10 bases from J, the gap between germline ends came to 17 bases.

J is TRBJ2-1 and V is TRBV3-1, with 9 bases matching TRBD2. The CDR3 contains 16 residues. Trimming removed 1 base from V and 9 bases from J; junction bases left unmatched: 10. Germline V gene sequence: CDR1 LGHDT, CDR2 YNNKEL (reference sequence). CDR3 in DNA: TGTGCCAGCAGCCAAGGGCGGGGGGGCCTTTTCCGTGAGCAGTTCTTC. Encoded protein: CASSQGRGGLFREQFF.

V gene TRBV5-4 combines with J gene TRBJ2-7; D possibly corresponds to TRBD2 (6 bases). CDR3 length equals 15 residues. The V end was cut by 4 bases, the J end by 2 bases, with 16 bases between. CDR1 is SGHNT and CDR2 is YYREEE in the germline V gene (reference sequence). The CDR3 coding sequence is TGTGCCAGCAGCCGGAGGGCTTCTCGGGCCTACGAGCAGTACTTC. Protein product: CASSRRASRAYEQYF.